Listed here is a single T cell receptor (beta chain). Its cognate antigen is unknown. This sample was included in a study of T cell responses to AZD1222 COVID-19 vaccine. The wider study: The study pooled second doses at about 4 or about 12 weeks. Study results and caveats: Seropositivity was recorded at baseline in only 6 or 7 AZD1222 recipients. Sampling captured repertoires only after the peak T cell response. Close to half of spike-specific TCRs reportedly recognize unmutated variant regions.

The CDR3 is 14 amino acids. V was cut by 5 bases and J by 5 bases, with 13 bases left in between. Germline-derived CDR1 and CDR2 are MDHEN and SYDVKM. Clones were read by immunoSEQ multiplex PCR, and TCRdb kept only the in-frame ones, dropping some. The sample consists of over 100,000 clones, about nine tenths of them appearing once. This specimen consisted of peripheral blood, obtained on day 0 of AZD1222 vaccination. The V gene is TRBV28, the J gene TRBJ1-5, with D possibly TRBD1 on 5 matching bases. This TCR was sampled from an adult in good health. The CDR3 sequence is CASSAYRSDQPQHF. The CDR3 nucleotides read TGTGCCAGCAGTGCCTACAGGTCCGATCAGCCCCAGCATTTT.